A selection of T cell receptor beta chains follows, all from one sample in a study of CD8 T cells in Susac syndrome. MiXCR, run by TCRdb on the immunoSEQ multiplex PCR reads, gives a single entry per CDR3 protein. The sample shows hundreds of thousands of distinct CDR3 sequences, about 94% of them seen only once. The sample consisted of CD4+ T cells from PBMCs. These receptors were collected from a human donor with Susac syndrome. The conserved cysteine and the conserved F or W are not part of the CDR3 here.

>TRBJ2-2|TRBV25-1
ASSRELNTGELF
>TRBJ2-2|TRBV5-4
ASSPPSSNTGELF
>TRBJ2-1|TRBV27
ASWLAGGPHEQF
>TRBJ1-6|TRBV27
ASIRDPSYNSPLH
>TRBJ1-6|TRBV4-3
ASSQDKRGVSPLH
>TRBJ1-4|TRBV4-1
ASSEGRDGDEKLF
>TRBJ1-6|TRBV6-2/TRBV6-3
ASSYPGVSPLH
>TRBJ2-2|TRBV4-2
ASSPLGKGASDTGELF
>TRBJ2-1|TRBV5-1
ASSLEARWGEQF
>TRBJ2-1|TRBV5-4
ASSTLAGGLGNEQF
>TRBJ2-1|TRBV5-6
ASSLVLGGLNEQF
>TRBJ2-1|TRBV7-3
ASSPLAGGLGEQF
>TRBJ2-3|TRBV4-1
ASSQGLKALGTDTQY
>TRBJ1-5|TRBV7-2
ASSPSDGSNQPQH
>TRBJ2-5|TRBV3-1
ASSQQGGETQY
>TRBJ2-2|TRBV6-5
ASSRGTVGTGELF
>TRBJ1-1|TRBV12-3/TRBV12-4
ASSHRQTRTEAF
>TRBJ2-4|TRBV7-8
ASSLGQGPVLVQY
>TRBJ1-1|TRBV20-1
SARGQVHEAF
>TRBJ1-1|TRBV19
ASNTRRMNTEAF
>TRBJ1-1|TRBV5-1
ASSMGLTNTEAF
>TRBJ2-1|TRBV6-5
ASSYSSGGPYNEQF
>TRBJ2-7|TRBV7-2
ASSSTPDRVRAYEQY
>TRBJ1-1|TRBV15
ATSRERQASPEAF
>TRBJ1-1|TRBV30
AWSVFGSRQNTEAF
>TRBJ1-4|TRBV30
AWSVNRAEKLF
>TRBJ2-5|TRBV28
ASSLRRLQETQY
>TRBJ2-5|TRBV6-1
ASRESGLRGETQY
>TRBJ2-5|TRBV6-1
ASSRPGLAGGRETQY
>TRBJ2-2|TRBV5-4
ASSLLAGQPTGELF
>TRBJ2-7|TRBV27
ASSQMTGEGEEQY
>TRBJ2-3|TRBV15
ATSRGTSRADTQY
>TRBJ2-1|TRBV27
ASSTDLYNEQF
>TRBJ2-7|TRBV20-1
SARTGVSEQY
>TRBJ1-1|TRBV7-9
ASSVDRLNTEAF
>TRBJ1-1|TRBV20-1
SAPGAVEAF
>TRBJ2-1|TRBV7-6
ASSQTGPSYNEQF
>TRBJ1-1|TRBV12-3/TRBV12-4
ASRLRDTAPLNTEAF
>TRBJ2-7|TRBV6-6
ASSYSQGSSYEQY
>TRBJ2-1|TRBV30
AWRPGQILNEQF
>TRBJ2-3|TRBV18
ASSPGGDTTDTQY
>TRBJ1-2|TRBV4-2
ASSRTGQVPVGYT
>TRBJ1-1|TRBV5-1
ASSSEYRTEAF
>TRBJ1-1|TRBV14
ASSQEAPEGGTEAF
>TRBJ1-2|TRBV20-1
SAKPVNYGYT
>TRBJ2-5|TRBV30
AWRDGLAGPETQY
>TRBJ2-1|TRBV6-6
ASSPKSEQF
>TRBJ2-5|TRBV19
ASSPPGLKRQETQY
>TRBJ1-2|TRBV18
ASSPGGEESYT
>TRBJ1-2|TRBV20-1
SAPAPGQDNYGYT
>TRBJ2-3|TRBV27
ASQRTGPTDTQY
>TRBJ1-6|TRBV5-1
ASSLGALRRGSPLH
>TRBJ2-1|TRBV29-1
SVWTIQNNEQF
>TRBJ2-3|TRBV20-1
SARDRTSGGGTDTQY